This entry features one T cell receptor beta chain sequence. The data were taken from a study of T cell responses to AZD1222 COVID-19 vaccine. Clones were sequenced by immunoSEQ multiplex PCR, and TCRdb holds only the in-frame ones, with some missing. The table shows 120,000 to 150,000 clones, with roughly 90% occurring only once. Here the sequenced sample was peripheral blood, taken on day 0 of AZD1222 vaccination. The clonotype was recovered from an adult in good health.

The CDR3 region has the DNA TGTGCCTGGAGTGTCTCGCGGGGATATGCAGAGACCCAGTACTTC. Encoded protein: CAWSVSRGYAETQYF. This chain links TRBV30 with TRBJ2-5, with D perhaps TRBD2 (6 bases). This CDR3 region has 15 residues. Germline-derived CDR1 and CDR2 are GTSNPN and SVGIG (reference sequence). V was clipped by 0 bases and J by 4 bases, with 15 bases between them.